These 3 T cell receptor beta chains came from one sample sequenced in a study of human T cells and chemical hapten exposure. The time point: healthy volunteer bleed at 6 weeks. Unfractionated whole blood was the source from which total RNA was extracted. TCRdb analysed the RACE reads with MiXCR anew, one entry per CDR3 protein. The sample includes approximately 81,000 distinct CDR3 sequences, approximately 8.6% of them seen just once. Material for sequencing was whole blood. All receptors come from a male donor in good health. Some clones in this sample may be carry-over from other donors' samples.

This clonotype has ten or more counts. V is TRBV6-5 and J is TRBJ2-2; D is unresolved. This CDR3 comprises 15 residues. Germline CDR1 and CDR2: MNHEY and SVGAGI. The V end lost 0 bases, the J end lost 5 bases, and 10 bases lay between the germline ends. In DNA form, the CDR3 reads TGTGCCAGCAGTTACTCGACGCTGGAAACCGGGGAGCTGTTTTTT. Its protein is CASSYSTLETGELFF.

This clonotype appeared many times. The chain employs TRBV5-1 and TRBJ1-1; a possible D gene is TRBD1 (5 bases). The CDR3 totals 14 residues. Trimming left V 4 bases short and J 4 bases short, with 14 bases between. The germline V gene encodes CDR1 SGHRS and CDR2 YFSETQ. The CDR3 bases are TGCGCCAGCAGCCCAACGGGGGAAGCCACTGAAGCTTTCTTT. This sequence encodes CASSPTGEATEAFF.

This clonotype was seen more than once but under ten times. The gene calls are TRBV7-8 and TRBJ1-2, with 8 bases fitting TRBD1. V trimming: 5 bases; J trimming: 4 bases; junction bases outside the gene matches: 12. The CDR3 extends over 16 amino acids. The V gene's germline CDR1 is SGHVS and CDR2 FQNEAQ. The CDR3 is CASSPRTGLTGYGYTF. The CDR3 coding sequence is TGTGCCAGCAGCCCCAGGACAGGGCTTACAGGCTATGGCTACACCTTC.